Reported below is one T cell receptor beta chain. Its specificity is not known. Germline V CDR1 and CDR2: MNHNY, SVGAGI (reference sequence). The CDR3 runs to 15 residues. Trimming removed 8 bases from V and 2 bases from J; junction bases left unmatched: 5. This sample is drawn from a study of beta chain features in type 1 diabetes. Stem cell-like memory, regulatory, central memory and naive CD4+ cells were sorted via CD45RO/CCR7/CD25/CD127/CD95/CD27. Findings of the study overall: The analysis here could not establish whether HLA type shapes TCRB rearrangement. Patients and controls would be equally affected if PCR favored shorter templates.

cDNA synthesis used the whole RNA isolate, giving expressed TCRB sequences. The repertoire was sequenced with immunoSEQ multiplex PCR; TCRdb's copy has only in-frame clones and lacks some. There are approximately 140,000 clones in the sample; around 50% occur only once, and around 0.39% lies in the top ten. The TCR originated in a man between 18 and 35 years old in good health. Sequenced input: Tregs from blood. This sequence joins TRBV6-6 and TRBJ2-3, with 12 bases matching TRBD2. CDR3 coding DNA: TGTGCCAGCGCCCGACTAGCGGGAGTCACAGATACGCAGTATTTT. It translates to CASARLAGVTDTQYF.